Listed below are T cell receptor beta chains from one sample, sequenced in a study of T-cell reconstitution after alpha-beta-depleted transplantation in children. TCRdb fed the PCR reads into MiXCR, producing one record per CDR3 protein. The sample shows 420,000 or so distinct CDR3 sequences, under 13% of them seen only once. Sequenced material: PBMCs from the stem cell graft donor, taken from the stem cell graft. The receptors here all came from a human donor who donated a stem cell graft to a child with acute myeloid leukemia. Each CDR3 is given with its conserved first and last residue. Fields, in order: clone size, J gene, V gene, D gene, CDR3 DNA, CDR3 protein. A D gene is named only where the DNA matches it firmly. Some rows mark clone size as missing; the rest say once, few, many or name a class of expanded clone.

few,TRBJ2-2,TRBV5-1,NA,TGCGCCAGCAGCGATTCAGGGGCCACCGGGGAGCTGTTTTTT,CASSDSGATGELFF
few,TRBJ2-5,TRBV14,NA,TGTGCCAGCAGCCAAGACGCGAGGATTGAAGAGACCCAGTACTTC,CASSQDARIEETQYF
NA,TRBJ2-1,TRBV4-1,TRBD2,TGCGCCAGCAGCCAACTGCCCGAGACTAGCGGGAGGGCCGCTGAGCAGTTCTTC,CASSQLPETSGRAAEQFF
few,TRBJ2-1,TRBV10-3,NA,TGTGCCATCAGTGAGACCCTTATCGGCGGGGCGGGTTACAATGAGCAGTTCTTC,CAISETLIGGAGYNEQFF
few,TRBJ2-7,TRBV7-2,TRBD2,TGTGCCAGCGGAACGACTAGCGGACCCTACGAGCAGTACTTC,CASGTTSGPYEQYF
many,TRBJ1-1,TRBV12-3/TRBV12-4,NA,TGTGCCAGCAGTCAGGACAGTAGGGCTTTCTTT,CASSQDSRAFF
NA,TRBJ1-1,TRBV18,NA,TGTGCCAGCTCACCACCCGGGGTAGACACTGAAGCTTTCTTT,CASSPPGVDTEAFF
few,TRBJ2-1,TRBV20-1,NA,TGCAGTGCTGGCCCGATGGGGGACAATGAGCAGTTCTTC,CSAGPMGDNEQFF
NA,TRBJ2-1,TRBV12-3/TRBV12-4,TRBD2,TGTGCCAGCACCACCCGAGAAGCGGGGCGGCCCCCCCCGGACTACAATGAGCAGTTCTTC,CASTTREAGRPPPDYNEQFF
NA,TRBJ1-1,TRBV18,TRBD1,TGTGCCAGCTCACCACGCAGCGACAGGGGTTCTGAAGCTTTCTTT,CASSPRSDRGSEAFF
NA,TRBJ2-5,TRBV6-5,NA,TGTGCCAGCAGTTCGGAGGATGTCCGGGAGACCCAGTACTTC,CASSSEDVRETQYF
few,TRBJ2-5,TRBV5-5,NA,TGTGCCAGCAGATCCGAGCCCCGAGAGACCCAGTACTTC,CASRSEPRETQYF
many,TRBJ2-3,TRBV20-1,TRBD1,TGCAGTGCTACTCGGGACAGGGGGGCAACAGATACGCAGTATTTT,CSATRDRGATDTQYF
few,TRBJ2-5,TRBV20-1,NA,TGCAGTGCTAGTGAGGAGGTAGCCCAAGAGACCCAGTACTTC,CSASEEVAQETQYF
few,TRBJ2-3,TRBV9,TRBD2,TGTGCCAGCAGCGGGGGGGGGACTCGACGGGATACGCAGTATTTT,CASSGGGTRRDTQYF
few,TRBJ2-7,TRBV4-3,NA,TGCGCCAGCAGCCAAGCTAGCGATAGCTCCTACGAGCAGTACTTC,CASSQASDSSYEQYF
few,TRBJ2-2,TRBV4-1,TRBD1,TGCGCCAGCAGCCAAACAGGGGGCCGGACCGGGGAGCTGTTTTTT,CASSQTGGRTGELFF